These 2 T cell receptor beta chains came from one sample sequenced in a study of T-cell reconstitution after alpha-beta-depleted transplantation in children. Unique molecular identifiers were incorporated when the TCRbeta library was constructed. TCRdb reprocessed the PCR reads with MiXCR, giving one entry per CDR3 protein. The repertoire holds approximately 340,000 distinct CDR3 sequences, with about a tenth as singletons. Sequencing was performed on PBMCs from the stem cell graft donor, taken from the stem cell graft. Receptors were obtained from a human donor who donated a stem cell graft to a child with acute lymphoblastic leukemia.

The CDR3 nucleotides read TGCAGTGCTCAGGGACAGGTAGCCTACGAGCAGTACTTC. Its translation is CSAQGQVAYEQYF. The chain couples TRBV20-1 to TRBJ2-7, with 8 bases aligning to TRBD1. V gave up 5 bases and J gave up 2 bases; unmatched junction bases: 5. The CDR3 loop spans 13 amino acids. Germline V gene sequence: CDR1 DFQATT, CDR2 SNEGSKA (reference sequence).

This clonotype has more than one count but fewer than ten. This chain connects TRBV20-1 to TRBJ2-1; D gene uncertain. Germline V gene data show CDR1 as DFQATT and CDR2 as SNEGSKA (reference sequence). V dropped 6 bases and J dropped 0 bases, with 15 bases sitting between them. There are 15 residues in the CDR3. CDR3 coding DNA: TGCAGTGCGATACCTCAGGCCCCCTCCTACAATGAGCAGTTCTTC. The encoded protein is CSAIPQAPSYNEQFF.